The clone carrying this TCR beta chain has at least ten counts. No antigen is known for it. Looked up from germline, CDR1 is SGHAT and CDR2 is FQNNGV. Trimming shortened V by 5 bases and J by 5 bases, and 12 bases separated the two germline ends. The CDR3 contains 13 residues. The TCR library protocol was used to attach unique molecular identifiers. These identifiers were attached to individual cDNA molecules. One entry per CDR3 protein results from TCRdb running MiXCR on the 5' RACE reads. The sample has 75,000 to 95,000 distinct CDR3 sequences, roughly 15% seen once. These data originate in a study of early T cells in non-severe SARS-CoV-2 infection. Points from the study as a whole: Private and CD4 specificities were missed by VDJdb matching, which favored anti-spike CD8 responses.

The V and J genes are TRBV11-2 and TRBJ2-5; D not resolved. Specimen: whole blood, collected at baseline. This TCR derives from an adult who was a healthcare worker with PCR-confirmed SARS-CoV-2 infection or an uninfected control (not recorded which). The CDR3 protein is CASSGPRSETQYF. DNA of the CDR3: TGTGCCAGCAGCGGCCCGAGATCGGAGACCCAGTACTTC.